Many counts were recorded for the clone carrying this TCR beta chain. Its antigen is still unknown. V shed 3 bases and J shed 6 bases, with 14 bases lying between them. Germline V gene lookup returns CDR1 LGHDT and CDR2 YNNKEL (reference sequence). The CDR3 sequence is 14 residues long. TCRdb passed the 5' RACE reads through MiXCR, listing each CDR3 protein once. This table has about 570,000 distinct CDR3 sequences, nearly 10% appearing once. This specimen comes from a study of identical twins. Study-wide findings and caveats: Invariant T cells like MAIT and iNKT could partly confound the zero-insertion analyses.

These data also formed part of another study, on yellow fever vaccine responses in identical twins.

The TCR comes from a woman younger than 35 in good health. The J gene is TRBJ2-5, the V gene TRBV3-1; possible D gene TRBD2, 5 bases. The sequenced sample was PBMCs. CDR3 in amino acids: CASSHTSEFQTQYF. The CDR3 nucleotides are TGTGCCAGCAGCCACACTAGTGAGTTCCAGACCCAGTACTTC.